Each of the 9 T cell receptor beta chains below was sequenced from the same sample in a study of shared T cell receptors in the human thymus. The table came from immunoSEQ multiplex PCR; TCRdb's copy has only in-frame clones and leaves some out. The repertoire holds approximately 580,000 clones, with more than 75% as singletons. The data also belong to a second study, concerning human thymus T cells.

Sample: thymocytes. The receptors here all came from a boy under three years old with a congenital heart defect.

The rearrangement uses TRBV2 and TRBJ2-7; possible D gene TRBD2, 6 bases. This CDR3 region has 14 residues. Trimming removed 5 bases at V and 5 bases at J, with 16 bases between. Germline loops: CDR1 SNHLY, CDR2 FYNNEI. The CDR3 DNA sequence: TGTGCCAGCAGTCGAAGGTGGGGGGACCACGAGCAGTACTTC. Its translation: CASSRRWGDHEQYF.

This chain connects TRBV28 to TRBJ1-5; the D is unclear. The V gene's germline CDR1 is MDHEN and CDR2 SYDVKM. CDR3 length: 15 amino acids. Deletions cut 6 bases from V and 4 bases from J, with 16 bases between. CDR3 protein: CASSYLGRDNQPQHF. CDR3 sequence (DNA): TGTGCCAGCAGCTACCTCGGGCGGGATAATCAGCCCCAGCATTTT.

CDR3 sequence reads: CASSQRGGSGSGGDTQYF. The CDR3 DNA sequence: TGCGCCAGCAGCCAAAGGGGTGGGAGCGGGAGCGGGGGAGATACGCAGTATTTT. The chain couples TRBV4-1 to TRBJ2-3; 8 bases map to TRBD2. V was pared by 2 bases and J by 5 bases, with 15 bases of the junction left unmatched. CDR3 length: 18 amino acids. CDR1 is MGHRA, CDR2 YSYEKL, per germline.

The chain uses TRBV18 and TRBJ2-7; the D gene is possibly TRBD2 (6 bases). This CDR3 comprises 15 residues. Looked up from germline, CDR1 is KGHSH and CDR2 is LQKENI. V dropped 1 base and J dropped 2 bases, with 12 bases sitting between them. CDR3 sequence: CASSPLPGATYEQYF. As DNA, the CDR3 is TGTGCCAGCTCACCACTCCCGGGAGCCACCTACGAGCAGTACTTC.

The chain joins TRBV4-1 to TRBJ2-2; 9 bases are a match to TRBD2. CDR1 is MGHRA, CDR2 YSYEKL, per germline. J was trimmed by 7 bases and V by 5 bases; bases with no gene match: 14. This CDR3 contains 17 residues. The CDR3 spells CASSLGWLAGRSGELFF. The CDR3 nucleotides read TGCGCCAGCAGCTTGGGGTGGCTAGCGGGACGCAGCGGGGAGCTGTTTTTT.

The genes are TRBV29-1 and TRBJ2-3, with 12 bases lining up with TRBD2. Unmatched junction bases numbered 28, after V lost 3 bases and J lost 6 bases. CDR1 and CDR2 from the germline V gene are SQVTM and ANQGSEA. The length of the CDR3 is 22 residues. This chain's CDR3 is CSVDGGFLGTGGTSGRLDTQYF. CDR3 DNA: TGCAGCGTTGATGGTGGGTTTCTAGGGACAGGAGGTACTAGCGGGAGGTTGGATACGCAGTATTTT.

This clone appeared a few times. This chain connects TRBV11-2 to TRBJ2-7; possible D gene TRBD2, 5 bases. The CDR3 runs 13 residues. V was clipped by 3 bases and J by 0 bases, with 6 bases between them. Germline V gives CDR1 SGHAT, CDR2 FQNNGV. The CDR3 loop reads CASSFRGSYEQYF. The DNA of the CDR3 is TGTGCCAGCAGCTTCCGGGGCTCCTACGAGCAGTACTTC.

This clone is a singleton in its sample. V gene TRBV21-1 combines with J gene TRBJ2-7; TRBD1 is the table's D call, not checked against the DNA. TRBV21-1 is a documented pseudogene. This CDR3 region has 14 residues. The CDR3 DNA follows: TGTGCCAGGGACCGGACAGGGTTGGCCTACGAGCAGTACTTC. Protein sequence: CARDRTGLAYEQYF.

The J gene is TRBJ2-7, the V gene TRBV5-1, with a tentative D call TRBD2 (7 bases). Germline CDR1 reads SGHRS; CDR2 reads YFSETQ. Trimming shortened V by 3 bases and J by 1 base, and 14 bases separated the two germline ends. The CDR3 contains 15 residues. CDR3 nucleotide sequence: TGCGCCAGCAGCTGGGGGGGCCACCTTTCCTACGAGCAGTACTTC. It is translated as CASSWGGHLSYEQYF.